This TCR beta chain is from a study of long-term antiretroviral therapy in people with HIV. The United States was where all participants with HIV were treated. Looked up from germline, CDR1 is GTSNPN and CDR2 is SVGIG (reference sequence). The ends were cut back, 0 bases at V and 6 bases at J, with 17 bases in the middle. CDR3 size: 15 residues. This was the immunoSEQ v3.0 assay at survey level. Assay: immunoSEQ multiplex PCR; the TCRdb copy retains only in-frame clones and omits some. The table lists about 25,000 clones, 76% of them singletons, with around 10% in the top ten. A single count supports this clone. Antigen unknown. Overall study results and limits: Post-treatment diversity went higher with ART but stayed below transplant donor controls.

V and J are TRBV30 and TRBJ1-2, with no clear D. This TCR derives from a middle-aged woman with HIV. The input for sequencing was unsorted PBMCs, taken 1.1 years before starting antiretroviral therapy. The CDR3 region has the DNA TGTGCCTGGAGTGTACCCCACACGGACCCGGATGGCTACACCTTC. Translation gives CAWSVPHTDPDGYTF.